The clone carrying this T cell receptor beta chain was recorded once. This record belongs to a study of blood T cell repertoires in COVID-19. The wider study: Samples of COVID-19 (acute and convalescent) were obtained from the United States, Italy and Spain.

Between the trimmed V and J ends, which lost 3 bases and 1 base, there was a span of 9 bases. Germline loops: CDR1 SQVTM, CDR2 ANQGSEA. This CDR3 comprises 13 residues. Using immunoSEQ multiplex PCR, the repertoire was profiled, and TCRdb retains in-frame clones only, with some absent. Found here are about 130,000 clones, just under 85% of them singletons; the top ten hold about 16%. The sequenced sample was peripheral blood. The chain carries TRBV29-1 and TRBJ1-1; D is uncertain. The clonotype was recovered from a woman aged 45-65 years with acute or convalescent COVID-19. CDR3 sequence (DNA): TGCAGCGTTGATTGGACTGAGAACACTGAAGCTTTCTTT. It is translated as CSVDWTENTEAFF. The full variable domain, rest sourced from reference TRBV29-1 and TRBJ1-1, is SAVISQKPSRDICQRGTSLTIQCQVDSQVTMMFWYRQQPGQSLTLIATANQGSEATYESGFVIDKFPISRPNLTFSTLTVSNMSPEDSSIYLCSVDWTENTEAFFGQGTRLTVV.